A single sample is the source of the 17 T cell receptor beta chains below, sequenced in a study of T cell clonotyping in hematopoietic cell transplantation. Time point defined: recipient sample about 28 days before transplant, after cytoreduction. Measured with immunoSEQ multiplex PCR; TCRdb has only the in-frame clones, and not every one. This table holds some 45,000 clones, around 83% found once. The starting material was peripheral blood mononuclear cells, obtained before stem cell transplant. The origin of the receptors is a man in his fifties or sixties with myelodysplastic syndrome. Some clones in this sample may be carry-over from other donors' samples.

This clone was observed a handful of times. This chain uses TRBV5-6 with TRBJ1-2, with 9 nucleotides matching TRBD1. V lost 3 bases and J lost 7; bases outside the gene matches: 7. From germline, CDR1 is SGHDT and CDR2 YYEEEE. The CDR3 length is 14 residues. CDR3 bases: TGTGCCAGCAGCTCGGACAGGGGCTATGGTGGCTACACCTTC. Protein: CASSSDRGYGGYTF. The whole variable domain, filled in from reference TRBV5-6 and TRBJ1-2, reads DAGVTQSPTHLIKTRGQQVTLRCSPKSGHDTVSWYQQALGQGPQFIFQYYEEEERQRGNFPDRFSGHQFPNYSSELNVNALLLGDSALYLCASSSDRGYGGYTFGSGTRLTVV.

V usage is TRBV7-2 and J usage is TRBJ2-7; D call uncertain. V was pared by 5 bases and J by 4 bases, with 6 bases between. Germline CDR1 is SGHTA and CDR2 is FQGNSA. The CDR3 has 11 residues. CDR3 amino acids: CASSAAYEQYF. DNA for the CDR3: TGTGCCAGCAGCGCGGCTTACGAGCAGTACTTC.

This clone has just a few counts. V and J are TRBV20-1 and TRBJ1-1; D is unresolved. Deletions cut 5 bases from V and 3 bases from J, with 4 bases between. The CDR3 extends over 10 amino acids. Germline V gives CDR1 DFQATT, CDR2 SNEGSKA (reference sequence). The chain's CDR3 is CSALDTEAFF. In nucleotides, the CDR3 is TGCAGTGCTCTGGACACTGAAGCTTTCTTT.

The rearrangement joins TRBV2 to TRBJ1-2; D is unresolved. V lost 4 bases and J 4 bases, leaving 10 bases between the germline ends. Germline assignment: CDR1 SNHLY and CDR2 FYNNEI. This CDR3 is built from 13 residues. The CDR3 DNA reads as TGTGCCAGCAGTGGGGGATCCATCTATGGCTACACCTTC. Its translation: CASSGGSIYGYTF.

The V and J genes are TRBV5-1 and TRBJ1-3; D unresolved. In germline, CDR1 is SGHRS, CDR2 YFSETQ. Trimming left V 4 bases short and J 0 bases short, with 11 bases between. The CDR3 runs to 15 residues. The CDR3 DNA sequence: TGCGCCAGCAGCAAGGACGGGAGCTCTGGAAACACCATATATTTT. Amino acid sequence: CASSKDGSSGNTIYF.

The chain employs TRBV27 and TRBJ1-1; 12 nucleotides align to TRBD1. The length of the CDR3 is 14 residues. Unmatched junction bases numbered 8, after V lost 6 bases and J lost 9 bases. Germline V CDR1 and CDR2: MNHEY, SMNVEV (reference sequence). The DNA for the CDR3 is TGTGCCAGCAGCCCTCTGGGACAGGGGGCACAAGCTTTCTTT. As protein: CASSPLGQGAQAFF.

The CDR3 here is CASSLVRDSLPGGYTF. In DNA form, the CDR3 reads TGCGCCAGCAGCTTGGTTCGGGACAGTCTCCCGGGTGGCTACACCTTC. J is TRBJ1-2 and V is TRBV5-1, with 7 bases identical to TRBD1. V dropped 0 bases and J dropped 7; count of bases not matched to a gene: 12. The CDR3 contains 16 residues. Germline V gene data show CDR1 as SGHRS and CDR2 as YFSETQ. Drawing the rest from reference TRBV5-1 and TRBJ1-2, the complete variable domain is KAGVTQTPRYLIKTRGQQVTLSCSPISGHRSVSWYQQTPGQGLQFLFEYFSETQRNKGNFPGRFSGRQFSNSRSEMNVSTLELGDSALYLCASSLVRDSLPGGYTFGSGTRLTVV.

The V gene is TRBV2, the J gene TRBJ1-1, with TRBD1 matching 9 bases. The germline gives CDR1 SNHLY, CDR2 FYNNEI. The CDR3 is 13 residues long. V gave up 7 bases and J gave up 5 bases; unmatched junction bases: 5. The CDR3 bases are TGTGCCAGCATTACGGACAGGGGAACTGAAGCTTTCTTT. This sequence encodes CASITDRGTEAFF.

V is TRBV5-4 and J is TRBJ2-7; TRBD2 agrees at 12 bases. V was clipped by 4 bases and J by 1 base; unmatched bases: 9. The CDR3 loop spans 17 amino acids. The V gene's germline CDR1 is SGHNT and CDR2 YYREEE (reference sequence). The CDR3 sequence is CASSPTSGGRLSYEQYF. The CDR3 DNA sequence: TGTGCCAGCAGCCCTACTAGCGGGGGGAGGCTTTCCTACGAGCAGTACTTC. The whole variable domain, filled in from reference TRBV5-4 and TRBJ2-7, reads ETGVTQSPTHLIKTRGQQVTLRCSSQSGHNTVSWYQQALGQGPQFIFQYYREEENGRGNFPPRFSGLQFPNYSSELNVNALELDDSALYLCASSPTSGGRLSYEQYFGPGTRLTVT.

CDR3 nucleotides: TGTGCCAGCAGCGTAGACCGGTCCCAAGAGACCCAGTACTTC. Its protein product is CASSVDRSQETQYF. The V and J genes are TRBV9 and TRBJ2-5; the D is unclear. The CDR3 is made up of 14 amino acids. CDR1 and CDR2 from the germline V gene are SGDLS and YYNGEE. V was shortened by 0 bases and J by 1 base, with 7 bases between the two germline ends.

The CDR3 region has the DNA TGTGCCAGCAGCTTATATGGGGGACAGTTTAATTCACCCCTCCACTTT. This encodes CASSLYGGQFNSPLHF. The chain uses TRBV7-2 and TRBJ1-6; 7 nucleotides line up with TRBD1. With V trimmed by 2 bases and J by 6 bases, 7 bases remained unmatched. The CDR3 contains 16 residues. Per germline, CDR1 SGHTA and CDR2 FQGNSA.

This chain joins TRBV11-2 and TRBJ2-5; D uncertain. CDR1 and CDR2 (germline): SGHAT, FQNNGV. V was pared by 3 bases and J by 5 bases, with 10 bases between. The length of the CDR3 is 13 residues. CDR3 nucleotide sequence: TGTGCCAGCAGCTTTTTTGGCCTGGAGACCCAGTACTTC. Amino acids: CASSFFGLETQYF.

This sequence joins TRBV18 and TRBJ1-6; a weak D match, TRBD1 (5 bases). From germline, CDR1 is KGHSH and CDR2 LQKENI. The CDR3 extends over 15 amino acids. V was clipped by 3 bases and J by 10 bases, with 16 bases between them. The CDR3 coding sequence is TGTGCCAGCTCACCTCGTCGAGGGGTAGGATCACCCCTCCACTTT. Residues: CASSPRRGVGSPLHF.

This sequence joins TRBV12-5 and TRBJ1-2; 7 bases match TRBD1. The ends lost 2 bases at V and 8 bases at J; junction bases unmatched: 14. From germline, CDR1 is LGHNT and CDR2 FRNRAP. The CDR3 runs to 16 residues. The CDR3 here is CASGLSTDRVVMGYTF. CDR3 DNA sequence: TGTGCTAGTGGTTTGAGTACCGACAGGGTCGTGATGGGCTACACCTTC.

The chain employs TRBV6-1 and TRBJ1-6, with D unclear. The CDR3 is 14 amino acids. Looked up from germline, CDR1 is MNHNS and CDR2 is SASEGT. The ends were cut back, 7 bases at V and 5 bases at J, with 12 bases in the middle. The CDR3 DNA follows: TGTGCCAGCACCCGTTTCGGAGATAATTCACCCCTCCACTTT. This translates into CASTRFGDNSPLHF.

The DNA of the CDR3 is TGTGCCAGCAGCGTAGGCCCAGGGCCCTATGGCTACACCTTC. Translated: CASSVGPGPYGYTF. The rearrangement uses TRBV9 and TRBJ1-2; a possible D gene is TRBD1 (5 bases). V shed 0 bases and J shed 4 bases, with 10 bases lying between them. The length of the CDR3 is 14 residues. The germline gives CDR1 SGDLS, CDR2 YYNGEE. The variable domain in full, completed from reference TRBV9 and TRBJ1-2, reads DSGVTQTPKHLITATGQRVTLRCSPRSGDLSVYWYQQSLDQGLQFLIQYYNGEERAKGNILERFSAQQFPDLHSELNLSSLELGDSALYFCASSVGPGPYGYTFGSGTRLTVV.

The CDR3 is CASSLGDRSNQPQHF. CDR3 DNA: TGTGCCAGCAGCTTAGGAGACAGGAGCAATCAGCCCCAGCATTTT. The gene calls are TRBV11-2 and TRBJ1-5; perhaps TRBD1 as D (6 bases). With 1 base removed from V and 1 base from J, the gap between germline ends came to 8 bases. CDR3 length: 15 residues. The V gene's germline CDR1 is SGHAT and CDR2 FQNNGV.